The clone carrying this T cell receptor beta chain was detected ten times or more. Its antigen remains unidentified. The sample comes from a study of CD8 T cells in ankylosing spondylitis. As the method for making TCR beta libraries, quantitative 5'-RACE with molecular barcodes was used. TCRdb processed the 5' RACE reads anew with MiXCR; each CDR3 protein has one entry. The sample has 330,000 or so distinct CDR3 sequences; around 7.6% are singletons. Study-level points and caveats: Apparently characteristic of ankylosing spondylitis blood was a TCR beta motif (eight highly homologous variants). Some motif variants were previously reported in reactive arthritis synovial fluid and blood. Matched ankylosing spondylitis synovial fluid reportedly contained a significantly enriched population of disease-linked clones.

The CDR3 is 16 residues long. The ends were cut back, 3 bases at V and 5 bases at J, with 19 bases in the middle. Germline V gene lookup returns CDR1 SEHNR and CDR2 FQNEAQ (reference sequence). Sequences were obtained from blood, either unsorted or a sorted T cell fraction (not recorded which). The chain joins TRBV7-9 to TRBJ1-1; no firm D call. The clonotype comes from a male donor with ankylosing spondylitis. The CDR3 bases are TGTGCCAGCAGCTTTGAACGCGGTCTTGGTCGGACTGAAGCTTTCTTT. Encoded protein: CASSFERGLGRTEAFF.